Each of the 30 T cell receptor beta chains below was sequenced from the same sample in a study of cytomegalovirus exposure and HLA in healthy donors. Vbeta (60) and Jbeta (13) primers were used in the PCR. TCRdb's table, derived via immunoSEQ multiplex PCR, lists solely in-frame clones and lacks some. The sample carries roughly 80,000 clones, roughly two thirds recorded once. The sample taken for sequencing was PBMCs. The receptors were gathered from a woman aged 50 to 65 in good health and CMV-seropositive.

The chain uses TRBV2 and TRBJ1-1; 8 nucleotides line up with TRBD1. Germline trimming cut 10 bases from V and 11 bases from J; bases unmatched to any gene: 6. The CDR3 totals 10 residues. The germline CDR1 and CDR2 sequences are SNHLY and FYNNEI. The DNA for the CDR3 is TGTGCCATCGCGACAGGGGACGCTTTCTTT. Translated: CAIATGDAFF.

This chain links TRBV10-3 with TRBJ2-3, with TRBD2 matching 10 bases. CDR1 and CDR2 from the germline V gene are ENHRY and SYGVKD. This CDR3 is 15 amino acids long. V gave up 4 bases and J gave up 5 bases; unmatched junction bases: 6. The CDR3 is CAISGVSGGGDTQYF. The CDR3 DNA reads as TGTGCCATCAGTGGGGTCAGCGGGGGGGGAGATACGCAGTATTTT.

The chain uses TRBV2 and TRBJ2-5, with 16 bases matching TRBD2. The CDR3 is made up of 15 amino acids. The germline gives CDR1 SNHLY, CDR2 FYNNEI. V lost 6 bases, J lost 5 bases, and 3 bases stayed unmatched. In DNA, the CDR3 is TGTGCCAGCAGGGGGACTAGCGGGGGGGCCGAGACCCAGTACTTC. Translated: CASRGTSGGAETQYF.

The rearrangement joins TRBV28 to TRBJ2-3; D might be TRBD1 (6 bases). The CDR3 spans 15 residues. Trimming took off 6 bases at V and 6 bases at J, with 19 bases between the two ends. The germline CDR1 and CDR2 sequences are MDHEN and SYDVKM. CDR3 DNA: TGTGCCAGCAGCACGCTACAGGGAATATCGGATACGCAGTATTTT. Protein sequence: CASSTLQGISDTQYF.

The J gene is TRBJ2-1, the V gene TRBV7-3; possibly TRBD2 for D (5 bases). Germline CDR1 and CDR2: SGHTA and FQGTGA. V shed 5 bases and J shed 4 bases, with 12 bases lying between them. The CDR3 totals 14 residues. The CDR3 here is CASSLSGTYNEQFF. The CDR3 DNA is TGTGCCAGCAGCCTCAGCGGAACTTACAATGAGCAGTTCTTC.

The DNA of the CDR3 is TGTGCCAGCAGCTTAGTTACACGATCAGAAAACACCGGGGAGCTGTTTTTT. Its translation is CASSLVTRSENTGELFF. The V call is TRBV13, the J call TRBJ2-2; D gene ambiguous. The germline V and J ends were trimmed by 1 base and 2 bases, with 14 bases remaining between them. The CDR3 is made up of 17 amino acids. CDR1 and CDR2 from the germline V gene are PRHDT and FYEKMQ (reference sequence).

The V gene is TRBV6-5, the J gene TRBJ2-7; D not resolved. CDR1 is MNHEY and CDR2 is SVGAGI in the germline V gene. This CDR3 is 13 amino acids long. V lost 6 bases and J lost 4, with 13 bases in between. CDR3 residues: CASRPNLGYEQYF. CDR3 DNA: TGTGCCAGCAGACCAAACCTCGGGTACGAGCAGTACTTC.

V and J are TRBV4-1 and TRBJ1-2; possibly TRBD1 for D (5 bases). From germline, CDR1 is MGHRA and CDR2 YSYEKL. V lost 3 bases and J 7 bases, leaving 18 bases between the germline ends. CDR3 length: 15 amino acids. CDR3 coding DNA: TGCGCCAGCAGCCAGGGTCCAGGGAAGATCGGTGGCTACACCTTC. Translated: CASSQGPGKIGGYTF.

The V gene is TRBV7-2, the J gene TRBJ2-5, with D perhaps matching TRBD1 (6 bases). The CDR3 covers 13 residues. Trimming stripped 7 bases from V and 5 bases from J, with 14 bases between. Germline CDR1 reads SGHTA; CDR2 reads FQGNSA. In DNA, the CDR3 is TGTGCCAGCAATCAGGGGCCAAGGGAGACCCAGTACTTC. Translation: CASNQGPRETQYF.

The V and J genes are TRBV7-8 and TRBJ1-5; no firm D call. V was shortened by 2 bases and J by 4 bases, with 6 bases between the two germline ends. This CDR3 comprises 13 residues. Germline loops: CDR1 SGHVS, CDR2 FQNEAQ. As DNA, the CDR3 is TGTGCCAGCAGCTTATCCAGAAATCAGCCCCAGCATTTT. Translating it yields CASSLSRNQPQHF.

J is TRBJ1-5 and V is TRBV2; TRBD1 matches 7 bases. This CDR3 comprises 15 residues. Trimming cost V 5 bases and J 1 base; bases outside gene matches: 5. From germline, CDR1 is SNHLY and CDR2 FYNNEI. The CDR3 DNA sequence: TGTGCCAGCAGTAGCGACAGGGCCAGCAATCAGCCCCAGCATTTT. The encoded protein is CASSSDRASNQPQHF.

V gene TRBV7-9 combines with J gene TRBJ2-5, with TRBD1 identical over 8 bases. This CDR3 is 15 amino acids long. The V segment lost 3 bases and the J segment 2 bases; nucleotides outside the gene matches: 5. CDR1 and CDR2 from the germline V gene are SEHNR and FQNEAQ (reference sequence). The CDR3: CASSLDTGGQETQYF. In DNA form, the CDR3 reads TGTGCCAGCAGCTTGGATACAGGGGGGCAAGAGACCCAGTACTTC. The full variable domain, with the rest looked up from reference TRBV7-9 and TRBJ2-5, is DTGVSQNPRHKITKRGQNVTFRCDPISEHNRLYWYRQTLGQGPEFLTYFQNEAQLEKSRLLSDRFSAERPKGSFSTLEIQRTEQGDSAMYLCASSLDTGGQETQYFGPGTRLLVL.

The chain employs TRBV4-2 and TRBJ2-1; TRBD2 might be the D (5 bases). This CDR3 has 16 amino acids. With 0 bases removed from V and 0 bases from J, the gap between germline ends came to 9 bases. Looked up from germline, CDR1 is LGHNA and CDR2 is YNFKEQ. The CDR3 reads CASSQDIGSSYNEQFF. The CDR3 nucleotides are TGTGCCAGCAGCCAAGATATAGGGAGCTCCTACAATGAGCAGTTCTTC.

With respect to this clone: Compared with germline, one end of the junction differs, possibly owing to a read error. The chain is built from TRBV5-6 and TRBJ1-1, with 10 positions matching TRBD1. The CDR3 loop spans 14 amino acids. CDR1 and CDR2 (germline): SGHDT, YYEEEE. CDR3 region: CASSSRQGAFSRVF. The CDR3 region has the DNA TGTGCCAGCAGCTCTCGACAGGGGGCCTTTTCAAGGGTCTTT.

The V call is TRBV10-3, the J call TRBJ2-5, with 9 bases lining up with TRBD1. Germline trimming cut 0 bases from V and 2 bases from J; bases unmatched to any gene: 4. This CDR3 is 16 amino acids long. In germline, CDR1 is ENHRY, CDR2 SYGVKD. The CDR3 region is CAISESGGQGQETQYF. The CDR3 nucleotides are TGTGCCATCAGTGAGTCTGGGGGACAGGGTCAAGAGACCCAGTACTTC.

About this clone: This CDR3 is also generated by other DNA sequences in the sample. The J gene is TRBJ1-4, the V gene TRBV6-1; 7 nucleotides align to TRBD1. Per germline, CDR1 MNHNS and CDR2 SASEGT. V was pared by 4 bases and J by 8 bases, with 7 bases of the junction left unmatched. This CDR3 comprises 14 residues. Here the CDR3 DNA reads TGTGCCAGCAGTGCCCAGGGGGGCGAGGAAAAACTGTTTTTT. Protein: CASSAQGGEEKLFF.

This clone has just a few counts. The chain combines TRBV9 with TRBJ2-3; TRBD2 matches at 9 bases. Germline V CDR1 and CDR2: SGDLS, YYNGEE. CDR3 length equals 16 residues. After removal of 4 bases from V and 5 bases from J, the junction contained 11 bases not matched to a gene. This chain's CDR3 is CASSQRGGSGGDTQYF. The CDR3 DNA reads as TGTGCCAGCAGCCAGAGGGGAGGTAGCGGGGGAGATACGCAGTATTTT.

The chain recombines TRBV7-9 with TRBJ2-5; D not certain. Looked up from germline, CDR1 is SEHNR and CDR2 is FQNEAQ (reference sequence). The CDR3 has 13 residues. Trimming stripped 5 bases from V and 5 bases from J, with 12 bases between. This CDR3 is CASSPGESETQYF. CDR3 coding DNA: TGTGCCAGCAGCCCTGGTGAGAGCGAGACCCAGTACTTC. The full variable domain, rest sourced from reference TRBV7-9 and TRBJ2-5, is DTGVSQNPRHKITKRGQNVTFRCDPISEHNRLYWYRQTLGQGPEFLTYFQNEAQLEKSRLLSDRFSAERPKGSFSTLEIQRTEQGDSAMYLCASSPGESETQYFGPGTRLLVL.

The chain joins TRBV19 to TRBJ1-1, with 7 bases fitting TRBD1. J lost 1 base, V lost 3 bases, and 2 bases had no gene match. The CDR3 is 14 residues long. Germline-derived CDR1 and CDR2 are LNHDA and SQIVND (reference sequence). The CDR3 protein is CASSIGTENTEAFF. The CDR3 DNA sequence: TGTGCCAGTAGTATCGGGACAGAGAACACTGAAGCTTTCTTT.

The chain recombines TRBV2 with TRBJ2-5, with D possibly TRBD1 on 6 matching bases. The CDR3 covers 18 residues. From germline, CDR1 is SNHLY and CDR2 FYNNEI. V was trimmed by 5 bases and J by 2 bases, leaving 24 bases between them. CDR3 coding DNA: TGTGCCAGCAGTCCCCTGACCTCATCCGGGACAAGACAAGAGACCCAGTACTTC. It is translated as CASSPLTSSGTRQETQYF.

The chain joins TRBV7-3 to TRBJ2-2, with D tentatively TRBD1 (6 bases). The CDR3 has 15 residues. The V and J ends lost 4 bases and 4 bases respectively, with 13 bases between them. CDR1 is SGHTA, CDR2 FQGTGA, per germline. The CDR3 DNA follows: TGTGCCAGCAGCTCCCAACACAGGGCCACCGGGGAGCTGTTTTTT. This sequence encodes CASSSQHRATGELFF.

As regards this clone: At the DNA level, this CDR3 is encoded by other sequences in the same sample as well. The J gene is TRBJ2-1, the V gene TRBV9; the D gene is possibly TRBD2 (6 bases). V was trimmed by 2 bases and J by 4 bases, leaving 10 bases between them. The CDR3 is 14 amino acids. Germline assignment: CDR1 SGDLS and CDR2 YYNGEE. CDR3 residues: CASSVGGGYNEQFF. The CDR3 nucleotides read TGTGCCAGCAGCGTGGGGGGTGGGTACAATGAGCAGTTCTTC.

The V and J genes are TRBV9 and TRBJ2-3, with 7 bases matching TRBD1. CDR3 length: 14 residues. J lost 1 base, V lost 7 bases, and 6 bases had no gene match. Germline CDR1 and CDR2: SGDLS and YYNGEE. CDR3 bases: TGTGCCAGCGGGGACAGATCGCGCACAGATACGCAGTATTTT. This translates into CASGDRSRTDTQYF.

This clone was found a few times. The V gene is TRBV11-2, the J gene TRBJ1-1; D remains unclear. The germline CDR1 and CDR2 sequences are SGHAT and FQNNGV. CDR3 length equals 12 residues. Trimming took off 7 bases at V and 4 bases at J, with 10 bases between the two ends. The CDR3 sequence: CASNSMSTEAFF. CDR3 DNA sequence: TGTGCCAGCAACTCAATGAGCACTGAAGCTTTCTTT.

The chain has TRBV27 and TRBJ1-2, with D maybe TRBD1 (5 bases). V was shortened by 6 bases and J by 8 bases, with 28 bases between the two germline ends. CDR1 and CDR2 (germline): MNHEY, SMNVEV (reference sequence). CDR3 length: 17 residues. CDR3 sequence reads: CASSQGHQGGRFAGYTF. CDR3 nucleotides: TGTGCCAGCAGCCAAGGGCACCAGGGAGGTCGGTTTGCGGGCTACACCTTC.

In this sample, this clone turned up a few times. The gene calls are TRBV19 and TRBJ2-2; D might be TRBD1 (5 bases). Trimming took 11 bases from V and 5 from J, leaving 15 bases between them. This CDR3 contains 13 residues. CDR1 is LNHDA, CDR2 SQIVND, per germline (reference sequence). CDR3 DNA sequence: TGTGCCGCTGGGGCCGAATGGACCGGGGAGCTGTTTTTT. Translated: CAAGAEWTGELFF. The whole variable domain, filled in from reference TRBV19 and TRBJ2-2, reads DGGITQSPKYLFRKEGQNVTLSCEQNLNHDAMYWYRQDPGQGLRLIYYSQIVNDFQKGDIAEGYSVSREKKESFPLTVTSAQKNPTAFYLCAAGAEWTGELFFGEGSRLTVL.

V usage is TRBV2 and J usage is TRBJ2-3; D is ambiguous. Deletions cut 4 bases from V and 1 base from J, with 6 bases between. This CDR3 spans 13 amino acids. CDR1 and CDR2 from the germline V gene are SNHLY and FYNNEI. The CDR3 spells CASSVAGTDTQYF. The DNA of the CDR3 is TGTGCCAGCAGTGTCGCAGGCACAGATACGCAGTATTTT.

The genes are TRBV11-2 and TRBJ1-2, with D perhaps TRBD1 (6 bases). The ends were cut back, 6 bases at V and 6 bases at J, with 23 bases in the middle. Germline-derived CDR1 and CDR2 are SGHAT and FQNNGV. This CDR3 spans 16 amino acids. The CDR3 DNA sequence: TGTGCCAGCAGGGCCGGGGGGGGCCAGGGACGGGATGGCTACACCTTC. Protein: CASRAGGGQGRDGYTF.

This sequence joins TRBV5-3 and TRBJ1-1; the D gene is possibly TRBD1 (6 bases). TRBV5-3 is designated an ORF whose function remains uncertain. The CDR3 extends over 15 amino acids. Between the trimmed V and J ends, which lost 3 bases and 6 bases, there was a span of 18 bases. The CDR3 DNA is TGTGCCAGAAGCTCCAACTTCACAGGGATCCCTGAAGCTTTCTTT. Translating it yields CARSSNFTGIPEAFF.

In its sample, this clone was seen a few times. The chain is built from TRBV20-1 and TRBJ1-2, with D hard to call. Looked up from germline, CDR1 is DFQATT and CDR2 is SNEGSKA (reference sequence). This CDR3 contains 10 residues. Between the trimmed V and J ends, which lost 6 bases and 8 bases, there was a span of 10 bases. This CDR3 reads CSAWTLGYTF. CDR3 nucleotide sequence: TGCAGTGCCTGGACTCTGGGCTACACCTTC.